This T cell receptor (beta chain) was sequenced in a study of cytotoxic CD8 clonotypes in ibrutinib-treated CLL. Whole-study context: Mean productive templates were under 260,000; mean productive rearrangements were around 90,000. Study-wide results and caveats: Public clonotypes were uncommon and contracted or stayed stable on treatment. Clonality went up at ibrutinib response and then declined back toward baseline at progression.

The data were produced by immunoSEQ multiplex PCR, yet TCRdb's version contains in-frame clones alone and is incomplete. The sample yields under 300,000 clones, about 72% seen once. About this clone itself: The antigen is not known.

The sequences come from PBMCs, collected at disease progression, from a patient treated with ibrutinib. The sequence derives from a human donor with chronic lymphocytic leukemia.

In nucleotides, the CDR3 is TGTGCCAGCAGCGGGACAGGACTAGCGGGAGTATATGAGCAGTTCTTC. Translating gives CASSGTGLAGVYEQFF. The chain joins TRBV5-6 to TRBJ2-1; 13 bases are a match to TRBD2. The germline CDR1 and CDR2 sequences are SGHDT and YYEEEE. The CDR3 totals 16 residues. V trimming: 4 bases; J trimming: 8 bases; junction bases outside the gene matches: 9.